The following is a T cell receptor beta chain sequence with its context. The data derive from a study of blood T cell repertoires in COVID-19. Study-level information: There were acute and convalescent COVID-19 samples, and they came from the United States, Italy and Spain. The analysed material was cDNA or gDNA that came from T cells, B-cell-depleted T cells, or PBMCs.

Germline-derived CDR1 and CDR2 are KGHSH and LQKENI. V was trimmed by 2 bases and J by 0 bases, leaving 14 bases between them. This CDR3 is 16 amino acids long. Assay: immunoSEQ multiplex PCR; the TCRdb copy retains only in-frame clones and omits some. Of about 300,000 clones in the sample, about 87% were seen once. The chain joins TRBV18 to TRBJ2-7; perhaps TRBD1 as D (6 bases). This clonotype was sampled from a woman under 40 who had recovered from COVID-19. Sequenced material: peripheral blood. DNA of the CDR3: TGTGCCAGCTCACCAGACAGGTATTTACGCTCCTACGAGCAGTACTTC. Its protein is CASSPDRYLRSYEQYF.